The clone carrying this TCR beta chain occurred many times. The antigen is unknown. TCRdb keeps only in-frame clones here, not all; method: immunoSEQ multiplex PCR. This sample carries about 160,000 clones, around nine tenths of them seen once, and the ten largest clones take roughly 3%. This entry comes from a study of cytotoxic CD8 clonotypes in ibrutinib-treated CLL. Study-wide results and caveats: There were few public clonotypes, and on treatment they contracted or stayed stable.

The CDR3 totals 13 residues. Germline values: CDR1 SGHDT, CDR2 YYEEEE. V was cut by 0 bases and J by 14 bases, with 15 bases left in between. This chain connects TRBV5-6 to TRBJ2-1, with D perhaps matching TRBD2 (5 bases). The sequence was obtained from a human donor with chronic lymphocytic leukemia. The sequenced sample was PBMCs, obtained at disease progression, from a patient treated with ibrutinib. The CDR3 DNA sequence: TGTGCCAGCAGCTTGGCCGGGGTGTTACTGGAGTTCTTC. Protein product: CASSLAGVLLEFF.